This section outlines one T cell receptor (beta chain) sequence together with its context. The CDR3 has 15 amino acids. CDR1 LNHDA and CDR2 SQIVND come from the germline V gene (reference sequence). Deep-level settings were used for running the assay. The genomic DNA of each subset was split evenly across several immunoSEQ plates. Measured with immunoSEQ multiplex PCR; TCRdb has only the in-frame clones, and not every one. There are roughly 480,000 clones in the sample; 70% to 85% occur only once, and roughly 12% lies in the top ten. The data were obtained in a study of shared clonotypes between healthy human individuals.

The rearrangement joins TRBV19 to TRBJ2-7; 9 nucleotides line up with TRBD1. The end of the DNA aligns better with TRBJ2-5, so the J call may be wrong. Sample: PBMCs. The sequence came from a woman between 35 and 50 years old in good health. Some clones in this sample may be carry-over from other donors' samples. The CDR3 loop reads CASSVPGQGSETQYF. CDR3 DNA: TGTGCCAGTAGTGTACCGGGACAGGGTTCCGAGACCCAGTACTTC.